The clone carrying this T cell receptor (beta chain) was seen at least ten times. TCRdb recomputed calls from the RT-PCR reads with MiXCR, one row per CDR3 protein. This table has about 87,000 distinct CDR3 sequences, approximately 5.2% appearing once. This sample was included in a study of patients and donors after allogeneic stem cell transplantation. The V gene end was trimmed by 7 bases and the J gene end by 3 bases; junction bases not matched to a gene: 12. This CDR3 contains 15 residues. Per the germline V gene, CDR1 is LNHDA and CDR2 is SQIVND (reference sequence). The J gene is TRBJ2-7, the V gene TRBV19; 7 bases align to TRBD1. The TCR originated in a human donor who was either an allogeneic HSCT recipient or a stem cell or donor lymphocyte infusion donor (not recorded which). It is not recorded whose cells these are; they may come from a transplant donor. The sample was blood, either unsorted or a sorted T cell fraction (not recorded which). The CDR3 coding sequence is TGTGCCAGTACCAAATCACCGGGACAGCGCTACGAGCAGTACTTC. This codes for CASTKSPGQRYEQYF.